This T cell receptor (beta chain) was obtained from a study of blood T cell repertoires in COVID-19. This clone came up once. This CDR3 contains 11 residues. V was clipped by 3 bases and J by 3 bases, with 3 bases between them. Germline loops: CDR1 MDHEN, CDR2 SYDVKM. Source study methods: Estimates of nucleated cell counts were drawn from the amplification of reference gene primers. Repertoires were generated with immunoSEQ multiplex PCR, while TCRdb's copy carries only in-frame clones and drops some. Clone size and the V and J calls come from that table; the DNA yielded D and trimming. This sample has approximately 180,000 clones, with around 90% found just once.

The sequenced material came from peripheral blood. The source of this sequence is a man aged 50 or older with acute or convalescent COVID-19. The rearrangement joins TRBV28 to TRBJ2-7; D not certain. CDR3 coding DNA: TGTGCCAGCAGTTTGCGCTACGAGCAGTACTTC. It translates to CASSLRYEQYF.